The TCR beta chain under discussion was sequenced for a study of blood T cell repertoires in COVID-19. Study context: In each case, the material was cDNA or gDNA derived from T cells, B-cell-depleted T cells, or PBMCs.

The authors' processing: Quantification of nucleated cells was approximated via reference gene primer amplification. The repertoire was sequenced with immunoSEQ multiplex PCR; TCRdb's copy has only in-frame clones and lacks some. Clonal size and the V and J genes are those of that table, whereas D and trimming came from the DNA. This sample carries about 160,000 clones, 81% of them seen once, and the ten largest clones take approximately 5.1%. Germline V gene data show CDR1 as KGHSH and CDR2 as LQKENI. Trimming left V 5 bases short and J 4 bases short, with 15 bases between. This CDR3 region has 14 residues. Ages ranged from roughly 18 to 100 years, with residence in 24 US areas. Participant reports of clinical history set cohort assignment.

This TCR was recovered from a woman in her forties with acute COVID-19. The V call is TRBV18, the J call TRBJ2-7, with D possibly TRBD1 on 6 matching bases. Input material: PBMCs or T cells enriched from blood (not recorded which). DNA for the CDR3: TGTGCCAGCTCATACTCAGGGGAAGGTTACGAGCAGTACTTC. Protein product: CASSYSGEGYEQYF.